A selection of T cell receptor beta chains follows, all from one sample in a study of shared clonotypes between healthy human individuals. The table came from immunoSEQ multiplex PCR; TCRdb's copy has only in-frame clones and leaves some out. This sample has 730,000 or so clones, with 60% to 80% found just once. Sequencing was carried out using memory CD4+ T cells sorted from blood. These receptors were taken from a woman in her thirties in good health. The CDR3 runs from the conserved cysteine through the conserved F or W. A D gene is named only where the DNA matches it firmly. Part of the rows lack a size; the others show once, few, many or a class for expanded clones.

D	V	size	J	CDR3	DNA
TRBD1	TRBV2	-	TRBJ1-5	CASSDEGQGLRPQHF	TGTGCCAGCAGTGACGAGGGACAGGGGTTACGGCCCCAGCATTTT
TRBD2	TRBV5-1	-	TRBJ2-7	CASSARLAGGHEQYF	TGCGCCAGCAGCGCCCGACTAGCGGGAGGCCACGAGCAGTACTTC
-	TRBV6-1	-	TRBJ1-1	CASSEGRYTEAFF	TGTGCCAGCAGTGAAGGTCGGTACACTGAAGCTTTCTTT
TRBD1	TRBV19	few	TRBJ2-3	CALRDRSTDTQYF	TGTGCTCTCCGGGACAGGAGCACAGATACGCAGTATTTT
TRBD2	TRBV6-6	-	TRBJ2-7	CASTGTSGNPYEQYF	TGTGCCAGCACCGGGACTAGCGGTAATCCCTACGAGCAGTACTTC
TRBD1	TRBV4-2	-	TRBJ2-7	CASSSGQVLSEQYF	TGTGCCAGCAGCTCAGGACAGGTCCTCTCCGAGCAGTACTTC
TRBD2	TRBV28	-	TRBJ2-1	CASSLLGLAGGTEQFF	TGTGCCAGCAGTTTATTAGGACTAGCGGGAGGAACTGAGCAGTTCTTC
TRBD2	TRBV11-1	-	TRBJ2-3	CASSLNGRVWDTQYF	TGTGCCAGCAGCTTAAACGGGAGGGTATGGGATACGCAGTATTTT
TRBD2	TRBV4-2	-	TRBJ2-7	CASSQRSGELHEQYF	TGTGCCAGCAGCCAACGTAGCGGGGAGCTCCACGAGCAGTACTTC
-	TRBV19	-	TRBJ1-4	CASTHQAQANEKLFF	TGTGCCAGTACCCACCAGGCCCAAGCTAATGAAAAACTGTTTTTT
-	TRBV5-4	-	TRBJ2-7	CASSLSSGFSYEQYF	TGTGCCAGCAGCTTGAGTTCGGGGTTCTCCTACGAGCAGTACTTC
TRBD2	TRBV4-2	-	TRBJ2-1	CASSQTSGVYNEQFF	TGTGCCAGCAGCCAAACTAGCGGGGTCTACAATGAGCAGTTCTTC
-	TRBV10-1	-	TRBJ2-3	CASSESDPGTDTQYF	TGCGCCAGCAGTGAGAGCGACCCGGGCACAGATACGCAGTATTTT
TRBD2	TRBV5-8	-	TRBJ2-7	CASIWTSGLTKQYF	TGTGCCAGCATCTGGACTAGCGGGTTGACGAAGCAGTACTTC
-	TRBV6-6	-	TRBJ2-7	CASSKQGPFDEQYF	TGTGCCAGCAGTAAACAGGGTCCGTTCGACGAGCAGTACTTC
-	TRBV30	once	TRBJ1-2	CAWSGGVSNYGYTF	TGTGCCTGGAGTGGTGGGGTGTCTAACTATGGCTACACCTTC
TRBD2	TRBV6-5	-	TRBJ2-7	CASRKREGYEQYF	TGTGCCAGCAGGAAGCGGGAGGGCTACGAGCAGTACTTC
TRBD1	TRBV6-1	few	TRBJ1-3	CASRRDSGRGNTIYF	TGTGCCAGCAGAAGGGACAGTGGGAGAGGAAACACCATATATTTT
-	TRBV5-1	-	TRBJ1-5	CASSLGGGNQPQHF	TGCGCCAGCAGCTTAGGGGGTGGCAATCAGCCCCAGCATTTT
TRBD2	TRBV7-2	once	TRBJ2-7	CASSQTTSGESSYEQYF	TGTGCCAGCAGCCAAACGACTAGCGGGGAAAGCTCCTACGAGCAGTACTTC
-	TRBV6-6	-	TRBJ1-5	CASSYSGDSNQPQHF	TGTGCCAGCAGTTATTCAGGGGATAGCAATCAGCCCCAGCATTTT
-	TRBV11-2	-	TRBJ2-1	CASSLDPFTYNEQFF	TGTGCCAGCAGCTTAGACCCTTTTACCTACAATGAGCAGTTCTTC
TRBD1	TRBV7-9	once	TRBJ2-5	CASSLLGQESETQYF	TGTGCCAGCAGCTTACTGGGACAGGAGTCAGAGACCCAGTACTTC
TRBD1	TRBV28	-	TRBJ2-4	CASTREDQGAQYF	TGTGCCAGCACTAGAGAGGACCAGGGGGCTCAGTACTTC
-	TRBV2	-	TRBJ2-2	CASSFYRANTGELFF	TGTGCCAGCAGTTTCTACAGGGCAAACACCGGGGAGCTGTTTTTT
-	TRBV10-3	-	TRBJ1-5	CAISESKQGGQPQHF	TGTGCCATCAGTGAGTCGAAACAGGGAGGTCAGCCCCAGCATTTT
TRBD1	TRBV28	-	TRBJ2-1	CASSPVTGQGSSYNEQFF	TGTGCCAGCAGTCCAGTCACGGGACAGGGGAGCTCCTACAATGAGCAGTTCTTC
TRBD1	TRBV6-6	-	TRBJ2-7	CASSYSKTGGYEQYF	TGTGCCAGCAGTTACTCGAAGACAGGGGGCTACGAGCAGTACTTC
-	TRBV4-2	-	TRBJ1-1	CASSTQTRMNTEAFF	TGTGCCAGCAGCACCCAGACACGTATGAACACTGAAGCTTTCTTT
-	TRBV5-1	-	TRBJ2-6	CASSFGSSGANVLTF	TGCGCCAGCAGCTTCGGGAGCTCTGGGGCCAACGTCCTGACTTTC
-	TRBV6-4	-	TRBJ2-3	CASGDWGSRTDTQYF	TGTGCCAGCGGTGACTGGGGGTCGAGGACAGATACGCAGTATTTT